In its sample, the clone carrying this T cell receptor beta chain was seen many times. This CDR3 spans 12 amino acids. Germline CDR1 SQVTM, CDR2 ANQGSEA. The germline V and J ends were trimmed by 8 bases and 12 bases, with 20 bases remaining between them. TCRdb re-called the RT-PCR reads with MiXCR, one entry per CDR3 protein. This table holds almost 700,000 distinct CDR3 sequences, 13% to 15% found once. The sequenced sample consisted of memory CD4+ T cells from blood. This chain links TRBV29-1 with TRBJ2-1; a possible D gene is TRBD2 (6 bases). The receptor's source is a female donor in good health, serving as a healthy control. This CDR3 reads CSTFLGGFGQFF. CDR3 DNA sequence: TGCAGCACCTTCCTTGGGGGGTTCGGGCAGTTCTTC.